Listed here are 13 T cell receptor beta chains from one sample, sequenced in a study of T cell repertoires in cytomegalovirus infection. From the reads, TCRdb called clonotypes with MiXCR, one entry per CDR3 protein. Seen here are approximately 500,000 distinct CDR3 sequences, approximately 15% observed once, and the top ten hold 20% to 30%. Sequencing was carried out using CD8+ T cells from PBMCs. Receptors originate from a human donor in good health (CMV status not recorded). Some clones in this sample may be carry-over from other donors' samples.

This chain uses TRBV7-9 with TRBJ2-7; D remains unclear. V was clipped by 5 bases and J by 3 bases, with 11 bases between them. Germline V CDR1 and CDR2: SEHNR, FQNEAQ (reference sequence). The length of the CDR3 is 13 residues. The DNA for the CDR3 is TGTGCCAGCAGCGATGGGGTGGGCTACGAGCAGTACTTC. It specifies CASSDGVGYEQYF.

This chain connects TRBV6-1 to TRBJ2-2; 7 bases line up with TRBD1. Trimming took 7 bases from V and 1 from J; bases not matched to a gene: 3. This CDR3 is 14 amino acids long. Germline V gene sequence: CDR1 MNHNS, CDR2 SASEGT. The CDR3 nucleotides are TGTGCCAGCACCGACAGGGAGAACACCGGGGAGCTGTTTTTT. It is translated as CASTDRENTGELFF.

This clonotype has at least ten counts. The genes are TRBV28 and TRBJ2-1; 7 bases line up with TRBD2. The CDR3 totals 14 residues. With 3 bases clipped from V and 5 bases from J, the junction kept 4 bases outside the gene matches. Per germline, CDR1 MDHEN and CDR2 SYDVKM. The CDR3 DNA follows: TGTGCCAGCAGTTTCAGCGGGACTCACAATGAGCAGTTCTTC. Translated: CASSFSGTHNEQFF.

In this sample, this clonotype turned up a few times. The chain has TRBV4-1 and TRBJ2-1; 9 positions match TRBD2. The CDR3 runs 13 residues. V dropped 0 bases and J dropped 12; count of bases not matched to a gene: 3. CDR1 and CDR2 (germline): MGHRA, YSYEKL. The CDR3 sequence: CASSQDRGGAQFF. The CDR3 coding sequence is TGCGCCAGCAGCCAAGATCGCGGGGGGGCGCAGTTCTTC.

The gene calls are TRBV27 and TRBJ2-6; D is perhaps TRBD1 (6 bases). Germline V gives CDR1 MNHEY, CDR2 SMNVEV (reference sequence). Trimming stripped 10 bases from V and 4 bases from J, with 20 bases between. CDR3 size: 16 residues. The CDR3, as DNA: TGTGCCACCCGGACAGACATGTCGCGGGGGGCCAACGTCCTGACTTTC. Translation gives CATRTDMSRGANVLTF.

This clonotype was seen many times. The rearrangement joins TRBV9 to TRBJ2-1; 10 bases are a match to TRBD2. In germline, CDR1 is SGDLS, CDR2 YYNGEE. The CDR3 runs 19 residues. J was trimmed by 5 bases and V by 4 bases; bases with no gene match: 18. CDR3 sequence (DNA): TGTGCCAGCAGCTTCTCCCTAAACCCGATTAGCGGGGGGAACAATGAGCAGTTCTTC. Protein: CASSFSLNPISGGNNEQFF.

This clonotype has ten or more counts. This chain uses TRBV25-1 with TRBJ1-1; D gene uncertain. Germline V lookup: CDR1 MGHDK, CDR2 SYGVNS. The CDR3 totals 11 residues. V lost 7 bases to trimming and J lost 4 bases, with 7 bases between them. The CDR3 loop reads CASNRGTEAFF. In DNA, the CDR3 is TGTGCCAGCAATCGAGGCACTGAAGCTTTCTTT.

V and J are TRBV7-9 and TRBJ2-3, with 12 bases aligning to TRBD1. Germline V lookup: CDR1 SEHNR, CDR2 FQNEAQ (reference sequence). This CDR3 has 16 amino acids. V lost 11 bases, J lost 2 bases, and 11 bases stayed unmatched. The CDR3 loop reads CAGQRGTGGPTDTQYF. The DNA for the CDR3 is TGTGCCGGGCAACGTGGGACAGGGGGCCCCACAGATACGCAGTATTTT.

This clonotype was counted at least ten times. The V gene is TRBV7-6, the J gene TRBJ2-5, with 7 bases fitting TRBD2. Germline CDR1 and CDR2: SGHVS and FNYEAQ. V lost 4 bases and J lost 4; bases outside the gene matches: 15. The CDR3 is 17 amino acids. For the CDR3, the DNA is TGTGCCAGCAGCTACAATTCGGGGGGAGGAGACAGAGAGACCCAGTACTTC. This translates into CASSYNSGGGDRETQYF.

This clonotype was observed many times. The rearrangement joins TRBV27 to TRBJ2-7; D unclear. Trimming stripped 0 bases from V and 4 bases from J, with 13 bases between. Germline-derived CDR1 and CDR2 are MNHEY and SMNVEV (reference sequence). The CDR3 covers 15 residues. DNA of the CDR3: TGTGCCAGCAGTTTATCGAAGGGCCAACTGTACGAGCAGTACTTC. It specifies CASSLSKGQLYEQYF.

This sequence joins TRBV7-9 and TRBJ1-2, with 9 bases matching TRBD1. CDR1 SEHNR and CDR2 FQNEAQ come from the germline V gene (reference sequence). Trimming at V came to 4 bases and at J to 7 bases, leaving 13 bases not matched to a gene. The CDR3 is made up of 16 amino acids. The CDR3 sequence: CASSYRDREVMSGYTF. Written as DNA, the CDR3 is TGTGCCAGCAGCTACCGGGACAGGGAAGTGATGAGTGGCTACACCTTC.

This clonotype was counted between two and nine times. V is TRBV24-1 and J is TRBJ1-2; 8 nucleotides line up with TRBD1. The CDR3 length is 15 residues. V shed 3 bases and J 6 bases; nucleotides not matched to a gene: 8. CDR1 is KGHDR and CDR2 is SFDVKD in the germline V gene. The CDR3 loop reads CATSDLAGGADGYTF. The CDR3 coding sequence is TGTGCCACCAGTGATCTTGCAGGGGGCGCAGATGGCTACACCTTC.

This clonotype was detected a few times. The chain is built from TRBV18 and TRBJ2-1; TRBD2 matches 10 bases. In germline, CDR1 is KGHSH, CDR2 LQKENI. V shed 0 bases, J shed 4 bases, and the junction held 0 bases outside the gene matches. The CDR3 extends over 15 amino acids. The CDR3 DNA is TGTGCCAGCTCACCACCGGGACTAGCGTACAATGAGCAGTTCTTC. This encodes CASSPPGLAYNEQFF.